This TCR beta chain came from a study of shared clonotypes between healthy human individuals. CD45RO-negative cells were positively selected for CCR7, leaving out terminally differentiated effector memory CD45RA+ cells. Donors were healthy HIV-negative adults without recently reported acute infections or vaccinations. Worth noting for this clone: What it binds is not known.

The CDR3 loop spans 15 amino acids. Germline assignment: CDR1 MGHDK and CDR2 SYGVNS. The V gene end was trimmed by 6 bases and the J gene end by 10 bases; junction bases not matched to a gene: 13. Study results and caveats: Against clonotypes common to all four donors, non-shared ones had lower generation probabilities. What naive subsets generally showed was a larger estimated richness than memory subsets showed.

Profiling relied on immunoSEQ multiplex PCR, and the TCRdb table lists in-frame clones only, not all of them. The sample records around 2.1 million clones, more than 85% being singletons. The material sequenced was naive CD8+ T cells from PBMCs. The rearrangement joins TRBV25-1 to TRBJ2-1; 9 bases agree with TRBD1. This clonotype originated in a man aged 18-30 years in good health. Some clones in this sample may be carry-over from other donors' samples. This CDR3 is CASSPRQGDSAEQFF. DNA of the CDR3: TGTGCCAGCAGCCCTCGACAGGGGGACTCGGCGGAGCAGTTCTTC.